These T cell receptor beta chains were read from a single sample in a study of T cells of healthy individuals. TCRdb reprocessed the 5' RACE reads via MiXCR and lists one record per CDR3 protein. Of approximately 58,000 distinct CDR3 sequences listed, over 12% are singletons. The source is a human donor in good health. CDR3s include the opening cysteine and the closing phenylalanine or tryptophan. D genes are given only for firm matches. Rows give clone size only sometimes, using once, few, many, or a class for an expanded clone.

clone_size d_call j_call v_call cdr3_aa cdr3_nt
NA NA TRBJ2-6 TRBV5-1 CASSRKANVLTF TGCGCCAGCAGCCGCAAGGCCAACGTCCTGACTTTC
NA NA TRBJ1-2 TRBV7-2 CASSLERQGNNYGYTF TGTGCCAGCAGCTTAGAGCGCCAGGGAAATAACTATGGCTACACCTTC
once NA TRBJ2-1 TRBV30 CAWSVCGTVYNEQFF TGTGCCTGGAGTGTATGCGGGACAGTGTACAATGAGCAGTTCTTC
few NA TRBJ2-3 TRBV6-1 CASRIGPGGTDTQYF TGTGCCAGCAGGATAGGGCCGGGCGGCACAGATACGCAGTATTTT
NA NA TRBJ2-7 TRBV5-1 CASSLGPQGALLDSLIYEQYF TGCGCCAGCAGCTTGGGCCCCCAGGGCGCCCTTCTGGACTCTCTTATCTACGAGCAGTACTTC
few TRBD2 TRBJ2-3 TRBV7-9 CASSFPGLAGEITDTQYF TGTGCCAGCAGCTTCCCGGGACTAGCGGGTGAAATTACAGATACGCAGTATTTT
many NA TRBJ2-2 TRBV7-2 CASRAGRRTFTGELFF TGTGCCAGCAGAGCCGGGCGCCGCACATTCACCGGGGAGCTGTTTTTT
few NA TRBJ2-7 TRBV5-1 CASSFSPGEAYEQYF TGCGCCAGCAGCTTTTCCCCAGGGGAGGCGTACGAGCAGTACTTC
many NA TRBJ2-7 TRBV21-1 CASSKRDIRGEQYF TGTGCCAGCAGCAAACGGGATATCAGGGGAGAGCAGTACTTC
NA NA TRBJ2-2 TRBV5-6 CASSLAISTENTGELFF TGTGCCAGCAGCTTGGCCATTTCAACGGAGAACACCGGGGAGCTGTTTTTT
many NA TRBJ2-5 TRBV10-3 CAISGTGAETQYF TGTGCCATCAGTGGAACCGGGGCGGAGACCCAGTACTTC
many NA TRBJ2-7 TRBV18 CASSTDWSSYEQYF TGTGCCAGCTCAACCGACTGGAGCTCCTACGAGCAGTACTTC
NA NA TRBJ1-2 TRBV4-2 CASSQDAQGGHGYGYTF TGTGCCAGCAGCCAAGATGCCCAGGGAGGCCACGGCTATGGCTACACCTTC
many TRBD1 TRBJ2-7 TRBV20-1 CSARGGQGPVYEQYF TGCAGTGCTAGAGGGGGACAGGGGCCAGTCTACGAGCAGTACTTC
few NA TRBJ1-5 TRBV4-3 CASSQDTGEGLLPQHF TGCGCCAGCAGCCAAGACACGGGGGAGGGACTCCTGCCCCAGCATTTT
few NA TRBJ2-3 TRBV20-1 CSATIGEWGSNTQYF TGCAGTGCTACTATCGGGGAGTGGGGTTCAAATACGCAGTATTTT
many NA TRBJ2-2 TRBV7-8 CASSSYRVAGELFF TGTGCCAGCAGCTCCTACAGGGTTGCGGGGGAGCTGTTTTTT